These T cell receptor beta chains were read from a single sample in a study of blood T cell repertoires in COVID-19. TCRdb keeps only in-frame clones here, not all; method: immunoSEQ multiplex PCR. The sample yields about 58,000 clones, roughly 90% seen once. Sequenced input: peripheral blood. These receptors all stem from a woman aged 55-69 years with active COVID-19. Each CDR3 is given with its conserved first and last residue. Each record gives: D gene, J gene, V gene, CDR3 protein. D genes are given only for firm matches.

D: TRBD1; J: TRBJ2-3; V: TRBV2; CDR3: CASSGDRGFTDTQYF
D: TRBD2; J: TRBJ2-7; V: TRBV7-2; CDR3: CASSLGGGPLHEQYF
D: TRBD2; J: TRBJ2-3; V: TRBV15; CDR3: CATLGTGGLTDTQYF
D: .; J: TRBJ2-3; V: TRBV9; CDR3: CASSPRGVGGGADTQYF
D: .; J: TRBJ2-2; V: TRBV13; CDR3: CASSLGGRGFANTGELFF
D: .; J: TRBJ1-1; V: TRBV30; CDR3: CAWSVQGNTEAFF
D: TRBD2; J: TRBJ2-1; V: TRBV10-1; CDR3: CASSETPGTRRRRPYNEQFF
D: .; J: TRBJ1-2; V: TRBV12-3/TRBV12-4; CDR3: CASSLGSTRNYTF
D: .; J: TRBJ2-3; V: TRBV10-1; CDR3: CASSRGDTQYF
D: TRBD2; J: TRBJ2-1; V: TRBV29-1; CDR3: CSVPERGVRREQFF
D: .; J: TRBJ1-6; V: TRBV27; CDR3: CASSLGGTYNSPLHF
D: .; J: TRBJ2-7; V: TRBV3-1/TRBV3-2; CDR3: CASSQVNRDFEQYF
D: .; J: TRBJ1-2; V: TRBV14; CDR3: CASSQNSMRGNYGYTF
D: TRBD2; J: TRBJ2-1; V: TRBV19; CDR3: CASKSGLAGALDEQFF
D: .; J: TRBJ2-7; V: TRBV29-1; CDR3: CSVQGPWGTEFYEQYF
D: .; J: TRBJ2-5; V: TRBV5-1; CDR3: CASSLQETQYF
D: TRBD1; J: TRBJ1-1; V: TRBV5-1; CDR3: CASSAGTGNTEAFF
D: TRBD1; J: TRBJ2-7; V: TRBV6-6; CDR3: CASSFSTGTEQYF
D: .; J: TRBJ1-5; V: TRBV6-5; CDR3: CASSSRGSNQPQHF
D: TRBD1; J: TRBJ2-3; V: TRBV5-6; CDR3: CASSTRTGDTQYF
D: .; J: TRBJ2-7; V: TRBV10-3; CDR3: CAISESSLGEEQYF
D: .; J: TRBJ2-3; V: TRBV4-1; CDR3: CASSQPTGGRTTDTQYF
D: TRBD2; J: TRBJ2-5; V: TRBV12-3/TRBV12-4; CDR3: CASSGTSRETQYF
D: .; J: TRBJ2-1; V: TRBV9; CDR3: CASSGNPSSYNEQFF
D: .; J: TRBJ1-5; V: TRBV2; CDR3: CASSEEGGGSNQPQHF
D: .; J: TRBJ1-6; V: TRBV10-3; CDR3: CAISENRGGISPLHF
D: .; J: TRBJ2-7; V: TRBV5-1; CDR3: CASSRETYEQYF
D: TRBD2; J: TRBJ2-7; V: TRBV3-1/TRBV3-2; CDR3: CASDTSGGSDEQYF
D: TRBD1; J: TRBJ2-3; V: TRBV5-1; CDR3: CASSLVGQGFVTDTQYF
D: TRBD2; J: TRBJ2-4; V: TRBV5-6; CDR3: CASSSSGGAKNIQYF
D: .; J: TRBJ1-2; V: TRBV11-2; CDR3: CASSLGGAYGYTF
D: TRBD2; J: TRBJ2-5; V: TRBV5-4; CDR3: CASSLGGGGARKTQYF
D: .; J: TRBJ1-1; V: TRBV27; CDR3: CASSPASTVNTEAFF
D: TRBD2; J: TRBJ2-3; V: TRBV5-1; CDR3: CASSPVGGGTDTQYF
D: .; J: TRBJ2-6; V: TRBV5-1; CDR3: CASSQRQSSGANVLTF
D: .; J: TRBJ1-2; V: TRBV7-2; CDR3: CASSEGGVNYGYTF
D: TRBD1; J: TRBJ1-2; V: TRBV7-2; CDR3: CASSSPDRGNYGYTF
D: TRBD2; J: TRBJ2-7; V: TRBV6-6; CDR3: CASSSGGYEQYF
D: .; J: TRBJ1-1; V: TRBV7-3; CDR3: CASSQQANTEAFF
D: .; J: TRBJ1-5; V: TRBV19; CDR3: CASSPGPFDGNQPQHF
D: .; J: TRBJ1-2; V: TRBV24-1; CDR3: CATSDPVTDGYTF
D: TRBD1; J: TRBJ1-6; V: TRBV15; CDR3: CATSPRTGGYSPLHF
D: .; J: TRBJ2-6; V: TRBV2; CDR3: CASRADSGGANVLTF
D: .; J: TRBJ2-2; V: TRBV30; CDR3: CAWSVAPGGTGGELFF
D: .; J: TRBJ2-1; V: TRBV11-2; CDR3: CASSLGAVEQFF
D: .; J: TRBJ1-1; V: TRBV19; CDR3: CASSRTGSLNTEAFF
D: TRBD1; J: TRBJ2-7; V: TRBV7-2; CDR3: CASSPTPGQGLYF
D: .; J: TRBJ1-1; V: TRBV5-1; CDR3: CASSLGGTINTEAFF
D: TRBD1; J: TRBJ1-2; V: TRBV4-3; CDR3: CASSQPNSRGQGYTF
D: TRBD2; J: TRBJ2-1; V: TRBV3-1/TRBV3-2; CDR3: CASGASGGNNEQFF
D: TRBD1; J: TRBJ2-1; V: TRBV19; CDR3: CASSTPRTGVAYNEQFF
D: .; J: TRBJ2-5; V: TRBV7-6; CDR3: CASSLTPQGYQETQYF
D: .; J: TRBJ1-2; V: TRBV7-7; CDR3: CASTSYTF
D: TRBD1; J: TRBJ1-4; V: TRBV5-4; CDR3: CASSSTGTGEKLFF
D: .; J: TRBJ1-4; V: TRBV10-1; CDR3: CASSERRDEKLFF